This T cell receptor (beta chain) comes out of a study of breast tumors, draining lymph nodes, adjacent tissues. CDR1 and CDR2 from the germline V gene are SQVTM and ANQGSEA. The CDR3 sequence is 14 residues long. The ends lost 6 bases at V and 2 bases at J; junction bases unmatched: 9. This clonotype was counted ten times or more. Its target is unknown. The lymph nodes were axillary draining lymph nodes from breast cancer patients. Findings and caveats of the study: Luminal-like breast cancer showed significantly higher tumor–nontumor repertoire similarity than basal-like. Tumor repertoires ranked between lymph nodes and nontumor tissue in diversity, with V and J gene preferences. The lymph node origin of tumor T cells was framed as consistent with a hypothesis, not demonstrated. Data fit most tumor T cells coming from lymph node, expanding in tumor.

A single record per CDR3 protein comes from TCRdb applying MiXCR to the multiplex PCR reads. The sample has 150,000 or so distinct CDR3 sequences; approximately 33% are singletons. The chain employs TRBV29-1 and TRBJ2-5; 7 nucleotides match TRBD1. The clonotype comes from a female donor with breast cancer. Some clones in this sample may be carry-over from other donors' samples. Sequenced sample: axillary lymph node tissue. The DNA of the CDR3 is TGCAGCGTGCGACGGGACAGATTACAAGAGACCCAGTACTTC. Amino acids: CSVRRDRLQETQYF.